The TCR beta chain under discussion was sequenced for a study of blood T cell repertoires in COVID-19. CDR3 length: 13 residues. Germline V lookup: CDR1 SNHLY, CDR2 FYNNEI. Deletions cut 5 bases from V and 9 bases from J, with 14 bases between. TCRdb's copy holds only in-frame clones and misses some; the assay was immunoSEQ multiplex PCR. Among about 190,000 clones listed, approximately 86% were seen once. The J gene is TRBJ2-1, the V gene TRBV2, with a tentative D call TRBD2 (6 bases). The sequence was obtained from a man aged 40-49 years with active or convalescent COVID-19. Sample: peripheral blood. CDR3 amino acids: CASSTGLGGEQFF. CDR3 sequence (DNA): TGTGCCAGCAGTACCGGCTTGGGGGGTGAGCAGTTCTTC.